This T cell receptor (beta chain) was profiled in a study of cytomegalovirus exposure and HLA in healthy donors. General study findings and limits: Rarity marked most TCR sequences, yet some public TCRs occurred in many donors. Cytomegalovirus-associated TCR beta chains were listed, numbering 164. In a later analysis, first-cohort TCR clusters were found to tend to co-occur in the approximately 120 validation repertoires. Reports indicated that the classifier achieved high specificity and sensitivity in diagnosing cytomegalovirus status.

Here immunoSEQ multiplex PCR was the method, and the copy in TCRdb shows in-frame clones only, minus some. The sample lists some 110,000 clones, roughly 88% occurring once. This CDR3 spans 15 amino acids. The germline CDR1 and CDR2 sequences are SGHDN and FVKESK. Trimming took off 2 bases at V and 4 bases at J, with 15 bases between the two ends. Turning to this clone: As yet, its antigen is unknown.

The specimen sequenced was PBMCs. This receptor was obtained from a man aged 18 to 29 in good health and CMV-seronegative. The chain couples TRBV14 to TRBJ2-7, with a possible D match to TRBD1 (6 bases). The CDR3 nucleotides are TGTGCCAGCAGCCAAAGAGGGGGACGATGGTACGAGCAGTACTTC. It encodes CASSQRGGRWYEQYF.